The 11 T cell receptor beta chains in this list originate from one sample, sequenced in a study of T cell responses to AZD1222 COVID-19 vaccine. Assay used: immunoSEQ multiplex PCR; TCRdb lists only in-frame clones, some missing. The sample carries some 150,000 clones, roughly 90% recorded once. Source: peripheral blood, taken 28 days after the second dose of the MenACWY control vaccine. All receptors come from an adult who received the MenACWY meningococcal vaccine as a control.

The CDR3 nucleotides are TGTGCCTCCCGTCCGGGACAGGACTACAATGAGCAGTTCTTC. Its translation is CASRPGQDYNEQFF. The rearrangement joins TRBV28 to TRBJ2-1; 8 nucleotides agree with TRBD1. The CDR3 has 14 residues. The V gene end was trimmed by 11 bases and the J gene end by 3 bases; junction bases not matched to a gene: 9. The germline V gene encodes CDR1 MDHEN and CDR2 SYDVKM.

V usage is TRBV7-2 and J usage is TRBJ2-2, with 9 bases that match TRBD1. CDR3 length: 15 residues. CDR1 and CDR2 from the germline V gene are SGHTA and FQGNSA. The V gene end was trimmed by 3 bases and the J gene end by 7 bases; junction bases not matched to a gene: 6. CDR3 amino acids: CASSFRQGEVGELFF. The CDR3 DNA is TGTGCCAGCAGCTTCCGACAGGGGGAGGTCGGGGAGCTGTTTTTT.

The chain joins TRBV14 to TRBJ2-1, with D perhaps TRBD2 (6 bases). The V gene's germline CDR1 is SGHDN and CDR2 FVKESK. This CDR3 is built from 16 residues. Trimming stripped 4 bases from V and 2 bases from J, with 15 bases between. CDR3 nucleotide sequence: TGTGCCAGCAGCCCTTATAGCGGTAAGACCTACAATGAGCAGTTCTTC. Encoded protein: CASSPYSGKTYNEQFF.

This chain uses TRBV10-3 with TRBJ1-2; a weak D match, TRBD1 (5 bases). CDR3 length equals 15 residues. V lost 0 bases and J 8 bases, leaving 16 bases between the germline ends. Germline V CDR1 and CDR2: ENHRY, SYGVKD. CDR3: CAISESTGRYGGYTF. CDR3 coding DNA: TGTGCCATCAGTGAGTCCACAGGTCGGTATGGGGGCTACACCTTC.

This clone was counted between two and nine times. The rearrangement joins TRBV6-5 to TRBJ1-2, with 10 bases fitting TRBD1. CDR1 and CDR2 (germline): MNHEY, SVGAGI. J was trimmed by 1 base and V by 4 bases; bases with no gene match: 3. CDR3 length: 15 amino acids. The CDR3 loop is CASSFWTGGNYGYTF. The CDR3, as DNA: TGTGCCAGCAGTTTTTGGACAGGGGGTAACTATGGCTACACCTTC.

The chain uses TRBV5-4 and TRBJ2-5; 14 bases align to TRBD2. The trim removed 3 bases at V and 5 bases at J, leaving 9 bases unmatched. This CDR3 spans 17 amino acids. The germline V gene has CDR1 SGHNT and CDR2 YYREEE (reference sequence). CDR3 nucleotides: TGTGCCAGCAGCTCGAAGACTAGCGGGAGGGCCGAGGAGACCCAGTACTTC. It codes for CASSSKTSGRAEETQYF.

The CDR3 protein is CASRLRGGQGGGYTF. CDR3 nucleotides: TGTGCCAGCAGACTAAGAGGGGGACAGGGGGGAGGCTACACCTTC. The chain carries TRBV28 and TRBJ1-2; the match to TRBD1 covers 11 bases. The CDR3 totals 15 residues. The junction had 11 bases not matched to a gene; V was cut back by 6 bases and J by 8 bases. From germline, CDR1 is MDHEN and CDR2 SYDVKM.

V is TRBV4-1 and J is TRBJ2-3; a weak D match, TRBD2 (5 bases). This CDR3 is 14 amino acids long. CDR1 MGHRA and CDR2 YSYEKL come from the germline V gene. The ends were cut back, 1 base at V and 2 bases at J, with 7 bases in the middle. Written as DNA, the CDR3 is TGCGCCAGCAGCCAAGTAGCGAACACAGATACGCAGTATTTT. Its protein product is CASSQVANTDTQYF.

In its sample, this clone was seen a few times. The gene calls are TRBV10-3 and TRBJ1-1, with unresolved D. Trimming removed 6 bases from V and 8 bases from J, with 13 bases in between. Germline V gene data show CDR1 as ENHRY and CDR2 as SYGVKD. The CDR3 covers 12 residues. CDR3 sequence reads: CAISHDGGEAFF. The DNA for the CDR3 is TGTGCCATCAGCCATGACGGAGGAGAAGCTTTCTTT.

This clone appeared once. The chain has TRBV6-5 and TRBJ1-2, with 10 bases fitting TRBD1. The CDR3 runs 15 residues. The V gene's germline CDR1 is MNHEY and CDR2 SVGAGI. Trimming cost V 4 bases and J 5 bases; bases outside gene matches: 7. The CDR3 coding sequence is TGTGCCAGCAGTTTAGAGACAGGGGGCCGGTATGGCTACACCTTC. This encodes CASSLETGGRYGYTF.

The chain combines TRBV12-3 or TRBV12-4 with TRBJ1-6; 8 bases align to TRBD1. The CDR3 spans 13 residues. J lost 9 bases, V lost 6 bases, and 4 bases had no gene match. CDR3 bases: TGTGCCAGCAGGCCCACAGGGGGTTCACCCCTCCACTTT. It translates to CASRPTGGSPLHF.